Below are 28 T cell receptor beta chains sequenced from a single sample in a study of monozygotic twins with inflammatory bowel disease. TCRdb reworked the 5' RACE reads into one entry per CDR3 protein, no DNA. The sample table includes some 150,000 distinct CDR3 sequences. Sequenced sample: blood. These receptors originate from a human donor with ulcerative colitis or Crohn's disease, or a healthy co-twin of an affected twin (not recorded which).

This chain uses TRBV6-1 with TRBJ2-3; TCRdb gives TRBD2 as the D gene, but with no DNA this cannot be confirmed. Germline V gene data show CDR1 as MNHNS and CDR2 as SASEGT. The CDR3 covers 17 residues. CDR3 sequence: CASSEISGSLSGDTQYF.

V and J are TRBV6-5 and TRBJ1-2. Germline V gene sequence: CDR1 MNHEY, CDR2 SVGAGI. The CDR3 covers 13 residues. CDR3 loop: CASSYEVNYGYTF.

This sequence joins TRBV18 and TRBJ2-6; TCRdb's D call of TRBD2 is untestable without DNA. The CDR3 has 17 residues. CDR1 KGHSH and CDR2 LQKENI come from the germline V gene. The CDR3 sequence: CASSPRERESGANVLTF.

This chain links TRBV10-3 with TRBJ2-5. Looked up from germline, CDR1 is ENHRY and CDR2 is SYGVKD. This CDR3 contains 13 residues. The CDR3 is CAISNGVKETQYF.

The rearrangement uses TRBV20-1 and TRBJ1-1; TCRdb indicates TRBD1, and absent DNA this call remains unverified. Germline-derived CDR1 and CDR2 are DFQATT and SNEGSKA (reference sequence). This CDR3 spans 17 amino acids. The CDR3 region is CSARALDKPGMNTEAFF.

CDR3 sequence: CSVWRDIRNGYTF. This chain connects TRBV29-1 to TRBJ1-2; the D call of TRBD1 rests on TCRdb alone, since no DNA is present to check it. Germline-derived CDR1 and CDR2 are SQVTM and ANQGSEA. This CDR3 has 13 residues.

The chain is built from TRBV5-1 and TRBJ1-1; without DNA, the TCRdb call of TRBD1 cannot be checked. The CDR3 extends over 13 amino acids. The germline gives CDR1 SGHRS, CDR2 YFSETQ. Here the CDR3 reads CASSLSIQGEAFF.

The V and J genes are TRBV7-3 and TRBJ2-1; TCRdb gives TRBD1 as the D gene, but with no DNA this cannot be confirmed. Germline V lookup: CDR1 SGHTA, CDR2 FQGTGA. This CDR3 has 17 amino acids. The CDR3 here is CASSLTGGESSYNEQFF.

J is TRBJ1-6 and V is TRBV20-1; TCRdb indicates TRBD1, and absent DNA this call remains unverified. The CDR3 extends over 13 amino acids. Germline CDR1 and CDR2: DFQATT and SNEGSKA (reference sequence). This chain's CDR3 is CSARWSGASPLHF.

The rearrangement joins TRBV12-2 to TRBJ1-5; TCRdb's D call of TRBD1 is untestable without DNA. TRBV12-2 is assigned pseudogene status. CDR3 size: 17 residues. Here the CDR3 reads CASRLGGSGNSNQPQHF.

The V gene is TRBV6-5, the J gene TRBJ1-5. The length of the CDR3 is 15 residues. Germline-derived CDR1 and CDR2 are MNHEY and SVGAGI. The CDR3 is CASSYGNAGNQPQHF.

This chain connects TRBV19 to TRBJ2-3; TCRdb returns TRBD1, unconfirmable since there is no DNA. Germline V gene data show CDR1 as LNHDA and CDR2 as SQIVND (reference sequence). The CDR3 has 12 amino acids. This CDR3 reads CASRGERDTQYF.

The CDR3 sequence: CAISEVSLNTIYF. The chain has TRBV10-3 and TRBJ1-3. CDR3 length: 13 residues. CDR1 is ENHRY, CDR2 SYGVKD, per germline.

The chain has TRBV5-1 and TRBJ2-7. This CDR3 region has 15 residues. Germline V gene data show CDR1 as SGHRS and CDR2 as YFSETQ. The CDR3 loop is CASSLSLLGTYEQYF.

The V gene is TRBV4-1, the J gene TRBJ1-2. This CDR3 region has 15 residues. Germline values: CDR1 MGHRA, CDR2 YSYEKL. CDR3 sequence: CASSQEGIPNYGYTF.

This chain joins TRBV12-3 or TRBV12-4 and TRBJ1-4; TCRdb lists TRBD1, though no DNA is available to test this call. This CDR3 comprises 14 residues. This CDR3 reads CASSPLQGSEKLFF.

The chain employs TRBV5-1 and TRBJ1-5; TCRdb picks TRBD1, but there is no DNA to check that call. CDR1 SGHRS and CDR2 YFSETQ come from the germline V gene. The CDR3 is 16 residues long. CDR3 region: CASSLAGPGGSEPQHF.

This chain uses TRBV5-1 with TRBJ2-1; as DNA is missing, the TRBD1 call by TCRdb cannot be tested. There are 15 residues in the CDR3. Germline V gene lookup returns CDR1 SGHRS and CDR2 YFSETQ. CDR3 loop: CASSLGGRRYNEQFF. Variable domain in full (rest from reference TRBV5-1 and TRBJ2-1): KAGVTQTPRYLIKTRGQQVTLSCSPISGHRSVSWYQQTPGQGLQFLFEYFSETQRNKGNFPGRFSGRQFSNSRSEMNVSTLELGDSALYLCASSLGGRRYNEQFFGPGTRLTVL.

CDR3 amino acids: CASSLEGPRGFYEQYF. The chain recombines TRBV4-1 with TRBJ2-7; TCRdb names TRBD2, which stays unverified in the absence of DNA. This CDR3 contains 16 residues. Germline V gene lookup returns CDR1 MGHRA and CDR2 YSYEKL.

The chain combines TRBV6-5 with TRBJ2-1. Germline V gives CDR1 MNHEY, CDR2 SVGAGI. The CDR3 sequence is 16 residues long. The chain's CDR3 is CASTLRSFSSYNEQFF.

V gene TRBV20-1 combines with J gene TRBJ1-5; TCRdb's D call, TRBD1, is unchecked because there is no DNA. Germline V gives CDR1 DFQATT, CDR2 SNEGSKA (reference sequence). The CDR3 consists of 14 residues. CDR3: CSASGTGVYQPQHF.

The rearrangement joins TRBV15 to TRBJ1-1. From germline, CDR1 is LNHNV and CDR2 YYDKDF (reference sequence). This CDR3 contains 17 residues. CDR3 in amino acids: CATSRDENPIMNTEAFF.

V and J are TRBV5-1 and TRBJ1-1; no DNA is available, so the TRBD1 call from TCRdb remains unchecked. CDR1 is SGHRS, CDR2 YFSETQ, per germline. The CDR3 contains 15 residues. The CDR3 sequence: CASSYKQGVNTEAFF. Full variable domain (rest looked up from reference TRBV5-1 and TRBJ1-1): KAGVTQTPRYLIKTRGQQVTLSCSPISGHRSVSWYQQTPGQGLQFLFEYFSETQRNKGNFPGRFSGRQFSNSRSEMNVSTLELGDSALYLCASSYKQGVNTEAFFGQGTRLTVV.

The V and J genes are TRBV7-2 and TRBJ1-3; the TCRdb call, TRBD1, lacks DNA for checking. The germline gives CDR1 SGHTA, CDR2 FQGNSA. CDR3 length: 16 residues. This CDR3 reads CASSPQGPHSGNTIYF.

This rearrangement joins TRBV20-1 to TRBJ1-6. The germline gives CDR1 DFQATT, CDR2 SNEGSKA (reference sequence). The CDR3 contains 15 residues. CDR3 residues: CSARMVTGVDSPLHF.

This chain links TRBV11-2 with TRBJ1-4; TCRdb names TRBD1, which stays unverified in the absence of DNA. Germline values: CDR1 SGHAT, CDR2 FQNNGV. This CDR3 contains 18 residues. This CDR3 reads CASSLEAARAATNEKLFF.

The chain joins TRBV27 to TRBJ2-7. CDR1 and CDR2 (germline): MNHEY, SMNVEV (reference sequence). The CDR3 spans 13 residues. CDR3 sequence: CASSLSVHYEQYF.

The chain carries TRBV29-1 and TRBJ2-7; TCRdb returns TRBD2, unconfirmable since there is no DNA. Germline CDR1 reads SQVTM; CDR2 reads ANQGSEA. This CDR3 contains 14 residues. Here the CDR3 reads CSVGLGGLPYEQYF.